Given below is one T cell receptor (beta chain) in context. This record belongs to a study of blood T cell repertoires in COVID-19. Study-level information: COVID-19 samples, acute and convalescent, were from the United States, Italy and Spain. Nucleic acid was either cDNA or gDNA, and it came from T cells, B-cell-depleted T cells, or PBMCs.

Authors' processing steps: Cell counts per sample came from amplifying reference gene primers. TCRdb's table, derived via immunoSEQ multiplex PCR, lists solely in-frame clones and lacks some. V and J calls and clone size are copied from that table; D and trimming were computed from the DNA. The sample consists of over 130,000 clones, approximately 88% of them appearing once. The V and J ends lost 5 bases and 7 bases respectively, with 12 bases between them. The CDR3 spans 13 residues. CDR1 is SEHNR, CDR2 FQNEAQ, per germline (reference sequence). The sample consisted of peripheral blood. The TCR was taken from a human donor in a cohort sampled during active COVID-19. The rearrangement links TRBV7-9 to TRBJ2-1, with D possibly TRBD1 on 5 matching bases. CDR3 DNA sequence: TGTGCCAGCAGCGCAGGGCTTCGGAATGAGCAGTTCTTC. Amino acid sequence: CASSAGLRNEQFF.